Below are 25 T cell receptor beta chains sequenced from a single sample in a study of blood T cell repertoires in COVID-19 (dated by TCRdb to between 2020 and 2021). Library preparation used the immunoSEQ multiplex PCR assay. This immuneACCESS table, as held by TCRdb, lists in-frame sequences with V and J called but not all clones. Of the missing ones, under half trace to an unresolved V gene in checked studies; the others have no known cause. Here the sample has 40,000 to 55,000 clones; about 83% occur a single time. Of the sample, about 15% falls within the top ten clones. Source material: peripheral blood. These receptors were collected from a human donor in a cohort sampled during active COVID-19.

J is TRBJ1-2 and V is TRBV19, with D tentatively TRBD1 (5 bases). Trimming shortened V by 5 bases and J by 5 bases, and 15 bases separated the two germline ends. CDR1 LNHDA and CDR2 SQIVND come from the germline V gene (reference sequence). The CDR3 is 14 amino acids. Here the CDR3 DNA reads TGTGCCAGTAGTGGGACGGGGGATCTGTATGGCTACACCTTC. It is translated as CASSGTGDLYGYTF.

This chain joins TRBV12-5 and TRBJ2-2; the match to TRBD1 covers 11 bases. In germline, CDR1 is LGHNT, CDR2 FRNRAP. The ends lost 3 bases at V and 7 bases at J; junction bases unmatched: 13. The CDR3 is made up of 18 amino acids. For the CDR3, the DNA is TGTGCTAGTGGTTTTTCGGACAGGGGGCAATTTGCGAACGGGGAGCTGTTTTTT. Protein: CASGFSDRGQFANGELFF.

The CDR3 protein is CASSQGQRYGYTF. DNA for the CDR3: TGTGCCAGCAGCCAAGGACAGAGATATGGCTACACCTTC. The chain is built from TRBV14 and TRBJ1-2; D might be TRBD1 (5 bases). Germline CDR1 is SGHDN and CDR2 is FVKESK. V shed 1 base and J shed 5 bases, with 8 bases lying between them. The CDR3 has 13 residues.

CDR3 nucleotide sequence: TGCGCCAGCAGCTGGGGGGACAGGGCCAATGAGCAGTTCTTC. Protein sequence: CASSWGDRANEQFF. The chain uses TRBV5-1 and TRBJ2-1, with 9 bases lining up with TRBD1. The CDR3 runs to 14 residues. V trimming: 3 bases; J trimming: 6 bases; junction bases outside the gene matches: 4. Germline assignment: CDR1 SGHRS and CDR2 YFSETQ.

This chain uses TRBV5-1 with TRBJ2-7, with D uncertain. V lost 1 base and J lost 2, with 13 bases in between. This CDR3 has 15 amino acids. Per the germline V gene, CDR1 is SGHRS and CDR2 is YFSETQ. As DNA, the CDR3 is TGCGCCAGCAGCTTGCTTACTTCCGGAGCCTACGAGCAGTACTTC. It translates to CASSLLTSGAYEQYF.

The rearrangement uses TRBV9 and TRBJ2-5; 11 nucleotides match TRBD2. The germline CDR1 and CDR2 sequences are SGDLS and YYNGEE. This CDR3 contains 17 residues. V lost 2 bases to trimming and J lost 2 bases; unmatched junction nucleotides: 8. The DNA of the CDR3 is TGTGCCAGCAGCGTTACATTTTTAGCGGGGGGGCAAGAGACCCAGTACTTC. It specifies CASSVTFLAGGQETQYF.

V is TRBV5-1 and J is TRBJ2-7; 7 bases fit TRBD1. This CDR3 comprises 13 residues. Trimming took 1 base from V and 2 from J; bases not matched to a gene: 0. In germline, CDR1 is SGHRS, CDR2 YFSETQ. This chain's CDR3 is CASSLQGAYEQYF. The CDR3 nucleotides read TGCGCCAGCAGCTTGCAGGGGGCCTACGAGCAGTACTTC.

This chain uses TRBV11-2 with TRBJ1-2; maybe TRBD1 (5 bases). CDR3 length equals 15 residues. Germline values: CDR1 SGHAT, CDR2 FQNNGV. Trimming took off 5 bases at V and 4 bases at J, with 17 bases between the two ends. CDR3 residues: CASSPRGGLFYGYTF. CDR3 nucleotides: TGTGCCAGCAGCCCACGGGGGGGTTTGTTCTATGGCTACACCTTC.

The V gene is TRBV5-1, the J gene TRBJ1-4; 10 bases are a match to TRBD1. The germline CDR1 and CDR2 sequences are SGHRS and YFSETQ. The ends lost 5 bases at V and 5 bases at J; junction bases unmatched: 9. The length of the CDR3 is 16 residues. CDR3: CASRASGTGVNEKLFF. The CDR3 nucleotides are TGCGCCAGCAGAGCCTCCGGGACAGGGGTAAATGAAAAACTGTTTTTT.

The V gene is TRBV10-3, the J gene TRBJ2-1; TRBD1 is a possible D gene (6 bases). CDR3 length equals 13 residues. The germline CDR1 and CDR2 sequences are ENHRY and SYGVKD. Trimming shortened V by 8 bases and J by 6 bases, and 14 bases separated the two germline ends. CDR3 residues: CAIRTEMVNEQFF. In DNA form, the CDR3 reads TGTGCCATCCGGACAGAGATGGTCAATGAGCAGTTCTTC.

The rearrangement joins TRBV19 to TRBJ1-1, with 8 positions matching TRBD1. After removal of 5 bases from V and 5 bases from J, the junction contained 10 bases not matched to a gene. Germline CDR1 is LNHDA and CDR2 is SQIVND (reference sequence). The CDR3 is made up of 15 amino acids. CDR3 sequence reads: CASSPRQGRTTEAFF. CDR3 DNA sequence: TGTGCCAGTAGTCCGCGACAGGGGCGAACGACTGAAGCTTTCTTT.

This chain links TRBV19 with TRBJ2-3, with 7 bases that match TRBD2. This CDR3 spans 14 amino acids. Trimming took 6 bases from V and 6 from J; bases not matched to a gene: 9. Germline V CDR1 and CDR2: LNHDA, SQIVND (reference sequence). The CDR3 DNA follows: TGTGCCAGTAGCCTGGGAGGGAACGCCGATACGCAGTATTTT. Encoded protein: CASSLGGNADTQYF. The whole variable domain, filled in from reference TRBV19 and TRBJ2-3, reads DGGITQSPKYLFRKEGQNVTLSCEQNLNHDAMYWYRQDPGQGLRLIYYSQIVNDFQKGDIAEGYSVSREKKESFPLTVTSAQKNPTAFYLCASSLGGNADTQYFGPGTRLTVL.

The V call is TRBV29-1, the J call TRBJ2-1, with 9 bases identical to TRBD2. V was clipped by 5 bases and J by 0 bases; unmatched bases: 5. Germline V gene data show CDR1 as SQVTM and CDR2 as ANQGSEA. CDR3 length: 15 amino acids. The CDR3 loop is CSVPSGDLSYNEQFF. The CDR3 nucleotides are TGCAGCGTTCCTAGCGGGGACCTCTCCTACAATGAGCAGTTCTTC.

The chain combines TRBV6-2 or TRBV6-3 with TRBJ2-1; 11 bases are shared with TRBD2. The ends lost 6 bases at V and 0 bases at J; junction bases unmatched: 7. There are 17 residues in the CDR3. Germline V gene sequence: CDR1 MNHEY, CDR2 SVGEGT. CDR3 in amino acids: CASSLRLAGYSYNEQFF. The CDR3, as DNA: TGTGCCAGCAGCCTTCGACTAGCGGGATACTCCTACAATGAGCAGTTCTTC.

The chain carries TRBV18 and TRBJ2-4; no firm D call. The CDR3 is made up of 14 amino acids. The germline V gene has CDR1 KGHSH and CDR2 LQKENI. V was clipped by 0 bases and J by 3 bases, with 6 bases between them. This chain's CDR3 is CASSPPGGKNIQYF. In nucleotides, the CDR3 is TGTGCCAGCTCACCACCAGGCGGCAAAAACATTCAGTACTTC.

The V gene is TRBV6-6, the J gene TRBJ1-6; D perhaps matches TRBD1 (5 bases). CDR1 and CDR2 (germline): MNHNY, SVGAGI (reference sequence). This CDR3 contains 15 residues. V gave up 6 bases and J gave up 0 bases, with 9 bases separating them. In nucleotides, the CDR3 is TGTGCCAGCAGCCTTGGGGCCTCCTATAATTCACCCCTCCACTTT. It translates to CASSLGASYNSPLHF.

DNA of the CDR3: TGTGCCAGCAGCTTGGTTTACAGCCCAAAGGGGTACGAGCAGTACTTC. It codes for CASSLVYSPKGYEQYF. The chain joins TRBV7-9 to TRBJ2-7; perhaps TRBD1 as D (5 bases). The CDR3 has 16 amino acids. CDR1 and CDR2 (germline): SEHNR, FQNEAQ (reference sequence). The V gene lost 3 bases and the J gene lost 4 bases, with 19 bases spanning the gap.

The chain joins TRBV4-1 to TRBJ2-1; 10 positions match TRBD2. Germline CDR1 MGHRA, CDR2 YSYEKL. V was pared by 0 bases and J by 0 bases, with 11 bases of the junction left unmatched. The CDR3 has 20 residues. CDR3 DNA sequence: TGCGCCAGCAGCCAAGAAAAACTAGCGGGGAAATCAAGCTCCTACAATGAGCAGTTCTTC. It is translated as CASSQEKLAGKSSSYNEQFF.

The genes are TRBV6-5 and TRBJ1-1; D is undetermined. The ends were cut back, 7 bases at V and 1 base at J, with 16 bases in the middle. This CDR3 spans 15 amino acids. The V gene's germline CDR1 is MNHEY and CDR2 SVGAGI. CDR3 DNA: TGTGCCAGCAATGCTCTAGGATTTTGGAACACTGAAGCTTTCTTT. This gives the protein CASNALGFWNTEAFF.

This chain uses TRBV13 with TRBJ2-5; D is possibly TRBD1 (5 bases). The germline V gene encodes CDR1 PRHDT and CDR2 FYEKMQ (reference sequence). This CDR3 is built from 15 residues. V lost 0 bases to trimming and J lost 5 bases, with 13 bases between them. The CDR3 nucleotides read TGTGCCAGCAGCTTAGGCCTGGGGCGGCTGGAGACCCAGTACTTC. Translating it yields CASSLGLGRLETQYF.

As concerns this clone: The same CDR3 is also encoded by other DNA sequences in this sample. The chain couples TRBV5-1 to TRBJ2-1, with a weak D call TRBD2 (7 bases). The CDR3 loop spans 13 amino acids. V lost 1 base and J lost 8, with 10 bases in between. Germline V CDR1 and CDR2: SGHRS, YFSETQ. DNA for the CDR3: TGCGCCAGCAGCTTGCCGGGGGGCGATGAGCAGTTCTTC. As protein: CASSLPGGDEQFF.

J is TRBJ1-2 and V is TRBV6-2 or TRBV6-3; D might be TRBD1 (5 bases). This CDR3 region has 19 residues. Germline assignment: CDR1 MNHEY and CDR2 SVGEGT. V was clipped by 0 bases and J by 0 bases, with 20 bases between them. The CDR3 is CASSYSNAGGAPSNYGYTF. The CDR3 DNA reads as TGTGCCAGCAGTTACTCGAATGCCGGTGGGGCCCCATCTAACTATGGCTACACCTTC.

The chain recombines TRBV6-6 with TRBJ1-5, with D tentatively TRBD1 (5 bases). Germline loops: CDR1 MNHNY, CDR2 SVGAGI (reference sequence). Trimming left V 0 bases short and J 5 bases short, with 8 bases between. This CDR3 contains 14 residues. The CDR3 bases are TGTGCCAGCAGTTACTCGAAAGGGGATCAGCCCCAGCATTTT. It is translated as CASSYSKGDQPQHF.

This clone was counted between two and nine times. V usage is TRBV5-1 and J usage is TRBJ2-3, with 7 positions matching TRBD2. Looked up from germline, CDR1 is SGHRS and CDR2 is YFSETQ. V lost 2 bases to trimming and J lost 2 bases; unmatched junction nucleotides: 5. This CDR3 is built from 15 residues. CDR3 nucleotides: TGCGCCAGCAGCTTCCTGGGAGGGCCCACAGATACGCAGTATTTT. Translating gives CASSFLGGPTDTQYF.

The chain is built from TRBV19 and TRBJ1-2, with 9 nucleotides matching TRBD1. From germline, CDR1 is LNHDA and CDR2 SQIVND (reference sequence). The CDR3 extends over 13 amino acids. With 6 bases clipped from V and 6 bases from J, the junction kept 5 bases outside the gene matches. Here the CDR3 DNA reads TGTGCCAGTAGGGACAGGGGAACTAATGGCTACACCTTC. Translated, it gives CASRDRGTNGYTF.